The next 20 T cell receptor beta chains were all read from a single sample in a study of shared clonotypes between healthy human individuals. Method: immunoSEQ multiplex PCR; TCRdb's copy keeps in-frame clones and lacks some. The repertoire holds 1.4 million or so clones, around 98.5% seen once, with 0.36% in the top ten. Sequencing used naive CD4+ T cells sorted from blood. The sample's subset: CD45RA+ positively selected. The receptor source for this set is a young man in good health.

This clone was seen just once. This chain links TRBV5-1 with TRBJ2-2; TRBD2 aligns across 10 bases. The CDR3 spans 16 residues. The V segment lost 0 bases and the J segment 3 bases; nucleotides outside the gene matches: 2. Germline CDR1 and CDR2: SGHRS and YFSETQ. The CDR3: CASSLVLAGDTGELFF. CDR3 DNA: TGCGCCAGCAGCTTGGTTCTAGCGGGAGACACCGGGGAGCTGTTTTTT.

This clone has only one observation. The chain has TRBV28 and TRBJ1-1, with D possibly matching TRBD1 (5 bases). Per germline, CDR1 MDHEN and CDR2 SYDVKM. Trimming pared 5 bases from V and 4 bases from J, leaving 23 bases between. The length of the CDR3 is 17 residues. The CDR3 spells CASSPPTPGLGSTEAFF. Written as DNA, the CDR3 is TGTGCCAGCAGTCCCCCAACCCCGGGACTGGGCTCCACTGAAGCTTTCTTT.

The rearrangement links TRBV15 to TRBJ2-7; 7 positions agree with TRBD2. In germline, CDR1 is LNHNV, CDR2 YYDKDF (reference sequence). The CDR3 spans 17 residues. V shed 2 bases and J 3 bases; nucleotides not matched to a gene: 13. CDR3 protein: CATSRFFRSGGDYEQYF. As DNA, the CDR3 is TGTGCCACCAGCAGATTCTTTAGGTCGGGAGGTGACTACGAGCAGTACTTC. The complete variable domain, with remaining parts taken from reference TRBV15 and TRBJ2-7, reads DAMVIQNPRYQVTQFGKPVTLSCSQTLNHNVMYWYQQKSSQAPKLLFHYYDKDFNNEADTPDNFQSRRPNTSFCFLDIRSPGLGDTAMYLCATSRFFRSGGDYEQYFGPGTRLTVT.

The rearrangement joins TRBV6-5 to TRBJ2-7; maybe TRBD1 (5 bases). V lost 5 bases and J lost 0, with 14 bases in between. This CDR3 has 15 residues. Germline V gives CDR1 MNHEY, CDR2 SVGAGI. CDR3 bases: TGTGCCAGCAGTCGGCAGGACACAGCCTCCTACGAGCAGTACTTC. This encodes CASSRQDTASYEQYF.

The V gene is TRBV5-1, the J gene TRBJ1-1; D is unclear. The germline V gene encodes CDR1 SGHRS and CDR2 YFSETQ. The V end lost 0 bases, the J end lost 0 bases, and 12 bases lay between the germline ends. The CDR3 is 16 amino acids. The CDR3 DNA reads TGCGCCAGCAGCTTGGTTTCGGTTAGAATGAACACTGAAGCTTTCTTT. This encodes CASSLVSVRMNTEAFF.

The V call is TRBV28, the J call TRBJ2-3; D call uncertain. Per the germline V gene, CDR1 is MDHEN and CDR2 is SYDVKM. Trimming cost V 6 bases and J 0 bases, with 16 bases left between them. This CDR3 has 16 residues. CDR3 DNA: TGTGCCAGCAGCGCCTTGGCGGTAATTAGCACAGATACGCAGTATTTT. Its protein product is CASSALAVISTDTQYF.

The CDR3 is CASRKGTGTYEQYF. CDR3 DNA: TGTGCCAGCAGGAAGGGGACAGGGACCTACGAGCAGTACTTC. The chain joins TRBV28 to TRBJ2-7; 9 nucleotides line up with TRBD1. This CDR3 contains 14 residues. V was clipped by 6 bases and J by 2 bases; unmatched bases: 5. Germline V lookup: CDR1 MDHEN, CDR2 SYDVKM.

The chain combines TRBV18 with TRBJ2-5; weak D call: TRBD2 (6 bases). Germline CDR1 KGHSH, CDR2 LQKENI. The CDR3 is made up of 18 amino acids. V was cut by 4 bases and J by 2 bases, with 23 bases left in between. The CDR3 is CASSRNLWRSSGQETQYF. CDR3 bases: TGTGCCAGCTCACGTAACCTTTGGCGAAGTAGCGGACAAGAGACCCAGTACTTC.

This chain links TRBV6-1 with TRBJ2-1, with 8 bases aligning to TRBD2. J gave up 9 bases and V 8 bases, and 15 bases lay outside the gene matches. The CDR3 extends over 15 amino acids. Germline CDR1 and CDR2: MNHNS and SASEGT. CDR3 protein: CASALGGSAGAEQFF. DNA of the CDR3: TGTGCCAGCGCCCTGGGTGGGTCAGCGGGGGCTGAGCAGTTCTTC.

The chain links TRBV15 to TRBJ2-5; D is uncertain. Trimming took 1 base from V and 5 from J, leaving 14 bases between them. The CDR3 is 15 amino acids. The germline V gene has CDR1 LNHNV and CDR2 YYDKDF (reference sequence). CDR3 DNA: TGTGCCACCAGCAGAGTTAACGGATTTGGGGAGACCCAGTACTTC. As protein: CATSRVNGFGETQYF.

In this sample, this clone turned up once. The J gene is TRBJ2-7, the V gene TRBV10-2, with 14 bases matching TRBD2. The CDR3 is 15 amino acids. V was pared by 6 bases and J by 2 bases, with 3 bases of the junction left unmatched. The germline V gene has CDR1 WSHSY and CDR2 SAAADI. As DNA, the CDR3 is TGCGCCAGCAGGGGGACTAGCGGGAGAACCTACGAGCAGTACTTC. Amino acids: CASRGTSGRTYEQYF.

V gene TRBV19 combines with J gene TRBJ1-1; D uncertain. This CDR3 has 11 residues. CDR1 is LNHDA and CDR2 is SQIVND in the germline V gene (reference sequence). V lost 7 bases and J 8 bases, leaving 11 bases between the germline ends. CDR3 in amino acids: CASIRGTEAFF. CDR3 DNA sequence: TGTGCCAGTATCCGGGGAACGGAAGCTTTCTTT.

This rearrangement joins TRBV28 to TRBJ2-2, with D perhaps matching TRBD2 (6 bases). Germline CDR1 reads MDHEN; CDR2 reads SYDVKM. V lost 8 bases, J lost 3 bases, and 16 bases lay in between. The CDR3 loop spans 15 amino acids. CDR3 residues: CASSTGGIHTGELFF. In DNA, the CDR3 is TGTGCCAGCTCCACAGGAGGGATACACACCGGGGAGCTGTTTTTT. The whole variable domain, filled in from reference TRBV28 and TRBJ2-2, reads DVKVTQSSRYLVKRTGEKVFLECVQDMDHENMFWYRQDPGLGLRLIYFSYDVKMKEKGDIPEGYSVSREKKERFSLILESASTNQTSMYLCASSTGGIHTGELFFGEGSRLTVL.

Turning to this clone: Other DNA sequences within the sample encode an identical CDR3. The chain is built from TRBV28 and TRBJ1-2; D is unresolved. Trimming took 11 bases from V and 4 from J, leaving 5 bases between them. The CDR3 is 9 residues long. The germline V gene encodes CDR1 MDHEN and CDR2 SYDVKM. DNA of the CDR3: TGTGCCTCGGGCTATGGCTACACCTTC. This encodes CASGYGYTF.

CDR3 nucleotide sequence: TGTGCCAGCAGCACCCTAAATCAGCCCCAGCATTTT. It translates to CASSTLNQPQHF. This chain connects TRBV7-3 to TRBJ1-5, with D hard to call. Trimming took off 5 bases at V and 4 bases at J, with 6 bases between the two ends. Germline V lookup: CDR1 SGHTA, CDR2 FQGTGA. The CDR3 is made up of 12 amino acids.

The rearrangement uses TRBV5-6 and TRBJ2-5, with a possible D match to TRBD1 (6 bases). There are 13 residues in the CDR3. From germline, CDR1 is SGHDT and CDR2 YYEEEE. Trimming removed 1 base from V and 5 bases from J, with 9 bases in between. The CDR3 here is CASSLFQGETQYF. In DNA, the CDR3 is TGTGCCAGCAGCTTGTTCCAGGGGGAGACCCAGTACTTC.

This clone was observed once. The V gene is TRBV7-9, the J gene TRBJ2-7; D not resolved. The CDR3 is made up of 14 amino acids. V lost 8 bases and J 4 bases, leaving 18 bases between the germline ends. The V gene's germline CDR1 is SEHNR and CDR2 FQNEAQ (reference sequence). The chain's CDR3 is CASSHIGLEYEQYF. The DNA of the CDR3 is TGTGCCAGCTCCCATATAGGTTTGGAATACGAGCAGTACTTC.

This chain links TRBV5-1 with TRBJ2-5, with a possible D match to TRBD1 (5 bases). The CDR3 consists of 13 residues. Germline CDR1 reads SGHRS; CDR2 reads YFSETQ. V lost 1 base and J 4 bases, leaving 8 bases between the germline ends. Here the CDR3 DNA reads TGCGCCAGCAGCTTGTGGCAGGGAGAGACCCAGTACTTC. It encodes CASSLWQGETQYF.

J is TRBJ2-7 and V is TRBV21-1; TRBD2 is taken as the D call from the table, unchecked against the DNA. TRBV21-1 is listed as a pseudogene. This CDR3 spans 13 amino acids. The CDR3 is CASREGSSYEQYF. Here the CDR3 DNA reads TGTGCCAGCAGGGAGGGGAGCTCCTACGAGCAGTACTTC.

V and J are TRBV29-1 and TRBJ1-1; no clear D. The CDR3 totals 12 residues. Trimming took off 6 bases at V and 4 bases at J, with 12 bases between the two ends. Looked up from germline, CDR1 is SQVTM and CDR2 is ANQGSEA. CDR3 region: CSVSASPTEAFF. In DNA form, the CDR3 reads TGCAGCGTCTCCGCATCGCCCACTGAAGCTTTCTTT.